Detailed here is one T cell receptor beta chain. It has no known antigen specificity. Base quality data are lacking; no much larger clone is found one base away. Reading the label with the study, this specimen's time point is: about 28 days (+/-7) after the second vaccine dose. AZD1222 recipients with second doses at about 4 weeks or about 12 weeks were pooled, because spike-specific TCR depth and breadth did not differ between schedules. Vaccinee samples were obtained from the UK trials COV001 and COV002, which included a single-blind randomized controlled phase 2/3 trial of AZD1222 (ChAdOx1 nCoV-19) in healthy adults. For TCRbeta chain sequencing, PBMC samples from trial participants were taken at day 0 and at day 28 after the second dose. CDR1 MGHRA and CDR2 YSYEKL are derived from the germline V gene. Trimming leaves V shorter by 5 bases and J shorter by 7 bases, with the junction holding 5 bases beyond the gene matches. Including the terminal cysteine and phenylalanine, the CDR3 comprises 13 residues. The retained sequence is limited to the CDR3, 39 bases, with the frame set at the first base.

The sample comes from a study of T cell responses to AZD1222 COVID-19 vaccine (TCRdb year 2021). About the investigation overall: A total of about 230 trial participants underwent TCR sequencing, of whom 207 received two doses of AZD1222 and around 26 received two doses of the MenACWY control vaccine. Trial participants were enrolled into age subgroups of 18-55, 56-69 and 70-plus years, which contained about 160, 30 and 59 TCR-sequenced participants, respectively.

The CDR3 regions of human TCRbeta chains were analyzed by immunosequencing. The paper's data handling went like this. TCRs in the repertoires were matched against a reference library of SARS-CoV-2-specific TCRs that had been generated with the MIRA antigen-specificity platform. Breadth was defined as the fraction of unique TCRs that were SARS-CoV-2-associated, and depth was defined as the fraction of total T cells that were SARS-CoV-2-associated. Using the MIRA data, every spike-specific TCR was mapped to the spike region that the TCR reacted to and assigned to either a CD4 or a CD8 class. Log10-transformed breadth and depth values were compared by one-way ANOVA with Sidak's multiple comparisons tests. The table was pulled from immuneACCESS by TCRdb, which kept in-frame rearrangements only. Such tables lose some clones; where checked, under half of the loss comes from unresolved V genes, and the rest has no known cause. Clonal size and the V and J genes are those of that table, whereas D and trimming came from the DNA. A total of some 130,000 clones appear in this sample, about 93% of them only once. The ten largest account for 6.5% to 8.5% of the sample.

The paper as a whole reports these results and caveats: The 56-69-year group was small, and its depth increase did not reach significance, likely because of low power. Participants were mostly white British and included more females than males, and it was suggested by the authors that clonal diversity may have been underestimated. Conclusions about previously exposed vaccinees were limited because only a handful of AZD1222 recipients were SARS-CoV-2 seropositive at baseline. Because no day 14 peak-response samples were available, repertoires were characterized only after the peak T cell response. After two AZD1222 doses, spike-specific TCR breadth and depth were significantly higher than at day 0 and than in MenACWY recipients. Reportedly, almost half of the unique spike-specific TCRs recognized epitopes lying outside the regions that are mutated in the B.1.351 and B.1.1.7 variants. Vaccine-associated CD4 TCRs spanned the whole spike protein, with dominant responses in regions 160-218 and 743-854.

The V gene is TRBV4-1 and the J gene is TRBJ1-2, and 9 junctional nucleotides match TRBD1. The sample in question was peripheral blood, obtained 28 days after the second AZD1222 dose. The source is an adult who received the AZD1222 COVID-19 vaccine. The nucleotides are TGCGCCAGCAGCACCCGGGACAGGGTTGGCTACACCTTC. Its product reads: CASSTRDRVGYTF.